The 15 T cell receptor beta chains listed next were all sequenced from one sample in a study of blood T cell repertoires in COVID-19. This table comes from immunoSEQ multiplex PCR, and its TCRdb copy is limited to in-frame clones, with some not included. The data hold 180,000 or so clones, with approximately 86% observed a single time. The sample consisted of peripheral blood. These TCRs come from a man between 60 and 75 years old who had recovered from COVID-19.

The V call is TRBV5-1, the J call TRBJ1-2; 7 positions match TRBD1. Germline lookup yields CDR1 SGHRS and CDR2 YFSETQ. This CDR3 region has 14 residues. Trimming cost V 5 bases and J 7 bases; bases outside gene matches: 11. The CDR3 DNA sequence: TGCGCCAGCAGTCCCGAAGGGGGCGGCGGTGGCTACACCTTC. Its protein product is CASSPEGGGGGYTF.

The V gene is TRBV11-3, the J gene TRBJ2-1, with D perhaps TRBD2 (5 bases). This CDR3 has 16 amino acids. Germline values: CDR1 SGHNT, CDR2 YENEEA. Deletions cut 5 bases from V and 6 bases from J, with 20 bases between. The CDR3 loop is CASSPRTAMAVNEQFF. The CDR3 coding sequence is TGTGCCAGCAGCCCGCGGACTGCCATGGCGGTCAATGAGCAGTTCTTC. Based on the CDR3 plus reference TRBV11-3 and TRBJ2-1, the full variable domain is EAGVVQSPRYKIIEKKQPVAFWCNPISGHNTLYWYLQNLGQGPELLIRYENEEAVDDSQLPKDRFSAERLKGVDSTLKIQPAELGDSAVYLCASSPRTAMAVNEQFFGPGTRLTVL.

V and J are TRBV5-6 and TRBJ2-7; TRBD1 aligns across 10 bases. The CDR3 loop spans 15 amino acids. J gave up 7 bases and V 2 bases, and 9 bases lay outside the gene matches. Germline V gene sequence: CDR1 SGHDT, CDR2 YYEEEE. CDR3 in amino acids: CASSFRGQGGLEQYF. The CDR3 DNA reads TGTGCCAGCAGCTTCAGAGGACAGGGGGGTTTGGAGCAGTACTTC.

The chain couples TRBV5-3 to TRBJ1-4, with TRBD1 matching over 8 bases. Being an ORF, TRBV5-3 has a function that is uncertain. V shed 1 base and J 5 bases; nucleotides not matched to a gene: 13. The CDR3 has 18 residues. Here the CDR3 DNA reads TGTGCCAGAAGCTTGTCGGCGGTCACAGGGGGGAAAAATGAAAAACTGTTTTTT. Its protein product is CARSLSAVTGGKNEKLFF.

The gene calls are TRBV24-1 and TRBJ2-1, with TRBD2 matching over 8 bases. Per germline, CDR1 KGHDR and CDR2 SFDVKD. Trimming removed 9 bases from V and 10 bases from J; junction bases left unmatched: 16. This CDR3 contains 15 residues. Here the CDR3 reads CATGSRGGAAYEQFF. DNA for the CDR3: TGTGCCACCGGGAGTCGGGGGGGTGCCGCTTACGAGCAGTTCTTC.

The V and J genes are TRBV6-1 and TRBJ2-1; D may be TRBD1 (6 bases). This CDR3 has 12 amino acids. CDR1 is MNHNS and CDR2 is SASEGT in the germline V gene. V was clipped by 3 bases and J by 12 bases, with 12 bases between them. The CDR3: CASSEEDSRQFF. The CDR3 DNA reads TGTGCCAGCAGTGAGGAGGACAGTCGGCAGTTCTTC.

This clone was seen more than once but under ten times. The CDR3: CASSLGPGQGGTIYF. In DNA, the CDR3 is TGCGCCAGCAGCTTGGGGCCGGGACAGGGCGGCACCATATATTTT. This chain joins TRBV5-1 and TRBJ1-3, with 9 positions matching TRBD1. CDR3 length: 15 amino acids. V was clipped by 0 bases and J by 9 bases; unmatched bases: 7. Germline CDR1 and CDR2: SGHRS and YFSETQ.

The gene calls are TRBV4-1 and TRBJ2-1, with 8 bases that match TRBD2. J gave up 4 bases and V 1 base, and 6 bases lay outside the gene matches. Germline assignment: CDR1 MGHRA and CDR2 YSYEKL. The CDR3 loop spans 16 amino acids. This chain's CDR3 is CASSQGPSGGYNEQFF. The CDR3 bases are TGCGCCAGCAGCCAAGGACCCAGCGGGGGATACAATGAGCAGTTCTTC.

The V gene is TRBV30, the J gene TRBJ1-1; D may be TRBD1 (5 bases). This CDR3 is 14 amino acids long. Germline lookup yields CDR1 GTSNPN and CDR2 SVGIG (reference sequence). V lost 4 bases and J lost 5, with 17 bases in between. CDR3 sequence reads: CAWTLGLTGTEAFF. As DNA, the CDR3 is TGTGCCTGGACTCTGGGGCTCACCGGGACTGAAGCTTTCTTT.

The chain's CDR3 is CASSPLTGGTETQYF. CDR3 coding DNA: TGCGCCAGCAGCCCGCTGACAGGGGGCACTGAGACCCAGTACTTC. The chain recombines TRBV4-1 with TRBJ2-5; 10 bases map to TRBD1. This CDR3 contains 15 residues. Germline V gives CDR1 MGHRA, CDR2 YSYEKL. V shed 4 bases and J 5 bases; nucleotides not matched to a gene: 7.

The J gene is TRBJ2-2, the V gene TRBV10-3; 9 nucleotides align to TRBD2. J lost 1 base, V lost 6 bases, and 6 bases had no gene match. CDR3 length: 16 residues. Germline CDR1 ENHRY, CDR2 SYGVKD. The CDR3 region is CAISTIAGVNTGELFF. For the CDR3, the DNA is TGTGCCATCAGCACCATAGCGGGGGTGAACACCGGGGAGCTGTTTTTT.

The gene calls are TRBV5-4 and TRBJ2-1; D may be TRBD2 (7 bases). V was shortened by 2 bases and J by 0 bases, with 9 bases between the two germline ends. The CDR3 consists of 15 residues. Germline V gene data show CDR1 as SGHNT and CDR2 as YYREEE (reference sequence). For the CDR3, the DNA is TGTGCCAGCAGCTTTGGGGGGGCCTCCTACAATGAGCAGTTCTTC. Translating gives CASSFGGASYNEQFF.

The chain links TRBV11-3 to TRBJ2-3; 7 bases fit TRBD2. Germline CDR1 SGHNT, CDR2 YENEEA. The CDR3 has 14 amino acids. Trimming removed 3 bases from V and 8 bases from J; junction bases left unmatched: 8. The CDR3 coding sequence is TGTGCCAGCAGCTTGGAAAGGGACTATGGTACGCAGTATTTT. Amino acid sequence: CASSLERDYGTQYF.

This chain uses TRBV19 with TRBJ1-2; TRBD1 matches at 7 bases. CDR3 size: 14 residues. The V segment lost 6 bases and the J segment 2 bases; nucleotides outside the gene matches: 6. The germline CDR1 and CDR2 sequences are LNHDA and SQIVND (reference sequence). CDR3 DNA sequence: TGTGCCAGTAGCCCCGGAGGGGGCAACTATGGCTACACCTTC. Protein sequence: CASSPGGGNYGYTF.

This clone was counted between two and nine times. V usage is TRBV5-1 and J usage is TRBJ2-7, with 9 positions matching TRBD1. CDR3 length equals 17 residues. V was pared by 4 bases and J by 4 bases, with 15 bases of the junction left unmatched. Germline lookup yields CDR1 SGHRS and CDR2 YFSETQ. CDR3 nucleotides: TGCGCCAGCAGCGGGGGACAGGGAGCGTTCCAAGGATACGAGCAGTACTTC. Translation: CASSGGQGAFQGYEQYF.